A single sample gave rise to the 18 T cell receptor beta chains below, sequenced in a study of cytomegalovirus exposure and HLA in healthy donors. The study ran its PCR with 60 Vbeta and 13 Jbeta primers. Profiling relied on immunoSEQ multiplex PCR, and the TCRdb table lists in-frame clones only, not all of them. The sample consists of 95,000 to 150,000 clones, 65% to 85% of them appearing once. The sequencing sample was made of PBMCs. The receptors originated from a man over 45 in good health and CMV-seronegative.

The rearrangement uses TRBV19 and TRBJ2-2, with TRBD1 identical over 7 bases. The V gene's germline CDR1 is LNHDA and CDR2 SQIVND (reference sequence). The CDR3 loop spans 13 amino acids. With V trimmed by 10 bases and J by 7 bases, 9 bases remained unmatched. The chain's CDR3 is CATGRGQNGELFF. The CDR3 DNA follows: TGTGCCACCGGAAGGGGGCAGAACGGGGAGCTGTTTTTT.

This clone was detected only a few times. The rearrangement joins TRBV5-4 to TRBJ2-5, with 10 nucleotides matching TRBD2. After removal of 3 bases from V and 4 bases from J, the junction contained 3 bases not matched to a gene. Germline values: CDR1 SGHNT, CDR2 YYREEE (reference sequence). The CDR3 is 14 residues long. CDR3 in amino acids: CASSSPSGRETQYF. The DNA of the CDR3 is TGTGCCAGCAGCTCACCTAGCGGGAGAGAGACCCAGTACTTC.

This clone has only a few counts. The chain has TRBV15 and TRBJ1-5; perhaps TRBD1 as D (5 bases). Trimming pared 0 bases from V and 0 bases from J, leaving 12 bases between. Looked up from germline, CDR1 is LNHNV and CDR2 is YYDKDF (reference sequence). The CDR3 runs to 17 residues. The CDR3 DNA reads as TGTGCCACCAGCAGAGATACCACGACAGTTAGCAATCAGCCCCAGCATTTT. It yields the protein CATSRDTTTVSNQPQHF.

This clone was observed once. The V call is TRBV15, the J call TRBJ2-3, with a tentative D call TRBD2 (6 bases). This CDR3 is 17 amino acids long. Germline lookup yields CDR1 LNHNV and CDR2 YYDKDF (reference sequence). The ends were cut back, 0 bases at V and 6 bases at J, with 19 bases in the middle. DNA of the CDR3: TGTGCCACCAGCAGAGATGGGGGGAGCCTAGCACTGGATACGCAGTATTTT. This encodes CATSRDGGSLALDTQYF.

This chain links TRBV27 with TRBJ2-7, with a tentative D call TRBD1 (6 bases). Germline CDR1 reads MNHEY; CDR2 reads SMNVEV (reference sequence). Trimming stripped 4 bases from V and 0 bases from J, with 10 bases between. The CDR3 has 14 amino acids. CDR3 DNA: TGTGCCAGCAGTTGGGACATGAGCTCCTACGAGCAGTACTTC. Protein product: CASSWDMSSYEQYF.

The genes are TRBV9 and TRBJ2-5; the match to TRBD1 covers 8 bases. The germline V gene has CDR1 SGDLS and CDR2 YYNGEE. The V and J ends lost 0 bases and 1 base, in that order; junction bases with no gene match: 2. The CDR3 runs to 15 residues. CDR3 sequence reads: CASSVAGGLQETQYF. CDR3 DNA: TGTGCCAGCAGCGTAGCAGGGGGCCTCCAAGAGACCCAGTACTTC.

The CDR3 DNA sequence: TGTGCCAGCAGTCCCCTGCGCCTTACAGGGTACACCGGGGAGCTGTTTTTT. It translates to CASSPLRLTGYTGELFF. The chain joins TRBV27 to TRBJ2-2, with a possible D match to TRBD1 (6 bases). Germline V CDR1 and CDR2: MNHEY, SMNVEV (reference sequence). The CDR3 extends over 17 amino acids. Trimming removed 5 bases at V and 3 bases at J, with 19 bases between.

J is TRBJ1-6 and V is TRBV9; 10 nucleotides agree with TRBD1. The CDR3 length is 15 residues. Per the germline V gene, CDR1 is SGDLS and CDR2 is YYNGEE. V lost 0 bases to trimming and J lost 10 bases; unmatched junction nucleotides: 4. DNA for the CDR3: TGTGCCAGCAGCGTAGGGGACAGGGGCAGCTCACCCCTCCACTTT. Encoded protein: CASSVGDRGSSPLHF.

The chain carries TRBV5-5 and TRBJ2-7; the match to TRBD2 covers 8 bases. V dropped 1 base and J dropped 2; count of bases not matched to a gene: 5. The CDR3 has 15 amino acids. Germline V gene data show CDR1 as SGHKS and CDR2 as YYEKEE (reference sequence). DNA for the CDR3: TGTGCCAGCAGCTTGACAGCGGGAGCAGCCTACGAGCAGTACTTC. Translation gives CASSLTAGAAYEQYF.

The V call is TRBV11-1, the J call TRBJ2-7; TRBD2 might be the D (6 bases). The CDR3 extends over 13 amino acids. Germline CDR1 is SGHAT and CDR2 is FQDESV (reference sequence). Trimming shortened V by 8 bases and J by 6 bases, and 17 bases separated the two germline ends. The CDR3 coding sequence is TGTGCCAGCGCCGCAACGGGAGAAGGCGAGCAGTACTTC. Translating gives CASAATGEGEQYF.

The chain uses TRBV7-9 and TRBJ2-3, with TRBD2 identical over 7 bases. V gave up 5 bases and J gave up 6 bases; unmatched junction bases: 17. The germline V gene encodes CDR1 SEHNR and CDR2 FQNEAQ (reference sequence). CDR3 length: 17 amino acids. Written as DNA, the CDR3 is TGTGCCAGCAGCCACGGCTGGGGGGACTACATATCGGATACGCAGTATTTT. Translation gives CASSHGWGDYISDTQYF.

J is TRBJ2-7 and V is TRBV11-2; D is possibly TRBD2 (7 bases). The CDR3 has 11 amino acids. Trimming removed 6 bases from V and 7 bases from J, with 10 bases in between. In germline, CDR1 is SGHAT, CDR2 FQNNGV. CDR3 amino acids: CASREGGEQYF. CDR3 DNA: TGTGCCAGCAGGGAGGGGGGGGAGCAGTACTTC. Complete variable domain (other parts from reference TRBV11-2 and TRBJ2-7): EAGVAQSPRYKIIEKRQSVAFWCNPISGHATLYWYQQILGQGPKLLIQFQNNGVVDDSQLPKDRFSAERLKGVDSTLKIQPAKLEDSAVYLCASREGGEQYFGPGTRLTVT.

The chain uses TRBV2 and TRBJ1-4; the D is unclear. The CDR3 loop spans 15 amino acids. Trimming cost V 4 bases and J 4 bases, with 13 bases left between them. In germline, CDR1 is SNHLY, CDR2 FYNNEI. The CDR3 region is CASSGGLDFNEKLFF. CDR3 nucleotide sequence: TGTGCCAGCAGTGGTGGGTTGGACTTTAATGAAAAACTGTTTTTT.

This clone was picked up a small number of times. The chain employs TRBV7-2 and TRBJ2-1, with 10 positions matching TRBD2. V trimming: 1 base; J trimming: 3 bases; junction bases outside the gene matches: 3. This CDR3 has 16 residues. Germline V gene sequence: CDR1 SGHTA, CDR2 FQGNSA. Here the CDR3 DNA reads TGTGCCAGCAGCTTAGAACTAGCGGGATACTACAATGAGCAGTTCTTC. Translation gives CASSLELAGYYNEQFF.

The chain employs TRBV27 and TRBJ1-1; D gene unclear. V was pared by 5 bases and J by 1 base, with 11 bases between. Per germline, CDR1 MNHEY and CDR2 SMNVEV (reference sequence). This CDR3 is 14 amino acids long. CDR3 sequence reads: CASSIMGTNTEAFF. CDR3 in DNA: TGTGCCAGCAGTATTATGGGCACGAACACTGAAGCTTTCTTT.

This clone showed up just a few times. CDR3 in DNA: TGTGCCAGCAGCCCCTCCGGGAGCTCTTATGGCTACACCTTC. It encodes CASSPSGSSYGYTF. The V and J genes are TRBV28 and TRBJ1-2; D is uncertain. Germline CDR1 is MDHEN and CDR2 is SYDVKM. The CDR3 contains 14 residues. V was pared by 6 bases and J by 5 bases, with 16 bases between.

The chain uses TRBV7-9 and TRBJ2-7, with D maybe TRBD1 (7 bases). Trimming took off 4 bases at V and 2 bases at J, with 15 bases between the two ends. The CDR3 extends over 15 amino acids. Germline V gives CDR1 SEHNR, CDR2 FQNEAQ (reference sequence). CDR3 loop: CASSSRTGGAYEQYF. For the CDR3, the DNA is TGTGCCAGCAGCTCGAGGACAGGCGGGGCCTACGAGCAGTACTTC.

J is TRBJ1-2 and V is TRBV4-1; D ambiguous. The CDR3 covers 15 residues. The V and J ends lost 10 bases and 0 bases respectively, with 18 bases between them. The germline V gene has CDR1 MGHRA and CDR2 YSYEKL. The DNA for the CDR3 is TGCGCCACCGCCCGATTTGCAGTTACTAACTATGGCTACACCTTC. It yields the protein CATARFAVTNYGYTF.